This T cell receptor (beta chain) was documented in a study of human T cells and chemical hapten exposure. Study overall: Enrolled patients were predominantly female and had alopecia areata, totalis or universalis.

Time point specified: pre-sensitization, week 0. The treatment here: therapeutic diphenylcyclopropenone sensitization with weekly scalp DPC. V gave up 9 bases and J gave up 7 bases, with 18 bases separating them. The CDR3 is 13 residues long. Germline V gives CDR1 MGHDK, CDR2 SYGVNS. This clonotype was seen at least ten times. It was the library that attached unique molecular identifiers to individual cDNA molecules. TCRdb redid the calling of the RACE reads with MiXCR, one entry per CDR3 protein. The repertoire consists of tens of thousands of distinct CDR3 sequences, with around 10% occurring once and the leading ten covering 9.6%.

The TCR originated in a man in his forties or fifties with alopecia areata. Some clones in this sample may be carry-over from other donors' samples. The chain uses TRBV25-1 and TRBJ2-5, with D perhaps matching TRBD2 (6 bases). Sample: whole blood, taken in connection with sensitization to the hapten diphenylcyclopropenone (DPC). CDR3 sequence: CASAEGGFGTQYF. In DNA, the CDR3 is TGTGCCAGTGCGGAGGGAGGTTTCGGGACCCAGTACTTC.